The 21 T cell receptor beta chains listed next were all sequenced from one sample in a study of blood T cell repertoires in COVID-19. Sequencing was performed with immunoSEQ multiplex PCR; in TCRdb, only in-frame clones are kept and a portion is missing. The sample includes roughly 290,000 clones, 89% of them seen just once. Sequenced sample: PBMCs or T cells enriched from blood (not recorded which). Receptors were obtained from a woman in her 40s who had recovered from COVID-19.

The chain is built from TRBV2 and TRBJ1-2, with a possible D match to TRBD1 (5 bases). This CDR3 spans 14 amino acids. Trimming left V 6 bases short and J 7 bases short, with 18 bases between. Germline V gives CDR1 SNHLY, CDR2 FYNNEI. The CDR3 DNA reads as TGTGCCAGCAGGCTAGGGTTATCAGGGTTTGGCTACACCTTC. It encodes CASRLGLSGFGYTF.

This chain joins TRBV15 and TRBJ2-3; 8 nucleotides align to TRBD1. CDR3 length equals 14 residues. In germline, CDR1 is LNHNV, CDR2 YYDKDF (reference sequence). J was trimmed by 4 bases and V by 3 bases; bases with no gene match: 3. The CDR3 here is CATSRGQAADTQYF. Written as DNA, the CDR3 is TGTGCCACCAGCAGGGGACAGGCGGCAGATACGCAGTATTTT.

CDR3 residues: CASSLLGRGRDYGYTF. CDR3 in DNA: TGCGCCAGCAGCTTGCTGGGGAGGGGCAGGGACTATGGCTACACCTTC. The chain employs TRBV5-1 and TRBJ1-2, with D possibly being TRBD1 (5 bases). The CDR3 spans 16 residues. Looked up from germline, CDR1 is SGHRS and CDR2 is YFSETQ. Trimming removed 1 base at V and 3 bases at J, with 16 bases between.

V is TRBV19 and J is TRBJ1-2, with a weak D call TRBD1 (5 bases). The ends were cut back, 3 bases at V and 6 bases at J, with 20 bases in the middle. Per germline, CDR1 LNHDA and CDR2 SQIVND (reference sequence). The CDR3 is made up of 16 amino acids. The CDR3, as DNA: TGTGCCAGTAGTATTACTCCCCTTGCAGGGTGGGATGGCTACACCTTC. It specifies CASSITPLAGWDGYTF.

The chain recombines TRBV5-4 with TRBJ2-7, with 10 bases lining up with TRBD2. V shed 1 base and J 4 bases; nucleotides not matched to a gene: 14. Germline-derived CDR1 and CDR2 are SGHNT and YYREEE (reference sequence). This CDR3 has 18 amino acids. CDR3 in DNA: TGTGCCAGCAGCTTGTCGTCAGGGGGCGCTAGCGGGGGATACGAGCAGTACTTC. Translated: CASSLSSGGASGGYEQYF.

This chain links TRBV5-1 with TRBJ1-3, with D uncertain. V was clipped by 0 bases and J by 2 bases, with 18 bases between them. The germline V gene has CDR1 SGHRS and CDR2 YFSETQ. The CDR3 length is 18 residues. CDR3 protein: CASSLGTSQSNTGNTIYF. The CDR3 DNA follows: TGCGCCAGCAGCTTGGGTACATCCCAGTCAAATACTGGAAACACCATATATTTT.

The rearrangement joins TRBV19 to TRBJ2-7; D possibly corresponds to TRBD1 (6 bases). V shed 1 base and J shed 5 bases, with 15 bases lying between them. This CDR3 spans 15 amino acids. Germline-derived CDR1 and CDR2 are LNHDA and SQIVND (reference sequence). The CDR3 protein is CASSIVGRGVNEQYF. The CDR3 coding sequence is TGTGCCAGTAGTATAGTCGGCAGGGGAGTAAACGAGCAGTACTTC. Full variable domain (missing parts from reference TRBV19 and TRBJ2-7): DGGITQSPKYLFRKEGQNVTLSCEQNLNHDAMYWYRQDPGQGLRLIYYSQIVNDFQKGDIAEGYSVSREKKESFPLTVTSAQKNPTAFYLCASSIVGRGVNEQYFGPGTRLTVT.

V is TRBV29-1 and J is TRBJ1-2, with a weak D call TRBD1 (5 bases). The germline CDR1 and CDR2 sequences are SQVTM and ANQGSEA. This CDR3 spans 12 amino acids. The V end lost 7 bases, the J end lost 3 bases, and 12 bases lay between the germline ends. In nucleotides, the CDR3 is TGCAGCGCCCGGGGGGTTGACTATGGCTACACCTTC. Its translation: CSARGVDYGYTF. The whole variable domain, remainder taken from reference TRBV29-1 and TRBJ1-2, is SAVISQKPSRDICQRGTSLTIQCQVDSQVTMMFWYRQQPGQSLTLIATANQGSEATYESGFVIDKFPISRPNLTFSTLTVSNMSPEDSSIYLCSARGVDYGYTFGSGTRLTVV.

The V and J genes are TRBV6-5 and TRBJ2-1; 7 bases match TRBD1. Germline loops: CDR1 MNHEY, CDR2 SVGAGI. J lost 4 bases, V lost 11 bases, and 8 bases had no gene match. This CDR3 contains 13 residues. CDR3 sequence: CAHGQEFYNEQFF. CDR3 DNA: TGTGCCCATGGACAGGAGTTTTACAATGAGCAGTTCTTC.

This chain joins TRBV18 and TRBJ2-6, with D uncertain. V dropped 3 bases and J dropped 1 base, with 7 bases sitting between them. The length of the CDR3 is 15 residues. Germline CDR1 and CDR2: KGHSH and LQKENI. As DNA, the CDR3 is TGTGCCAGCTCACCTCAGACTTCTGGGGCCAACGTCCTGACTTTC. It specifies CASSPQTSGANVLTF.

The V call is TRBV11-2, the J call TRBJ1-3, with TRBD1 identical over 9 bases. This CDR3 has 14 amino acids. Germline V gene lookup returns CDR1 SGHAT and CDR2 FQNNGV. The V gene end was trimmed by 5 bases and the J gene end by 4 bases; junction bases not matched to a gene: 3. CDR3 nucleotide sequence: TGTGCCAGCAGCATTGGGACAGGGGGAAACACCATATATTTT. Protein: CASSIGTGGNTIYF.

The genes are TRBV9 and TRBJ1-1, with D tentatively TRBD1 (5 bases). Germline V lookup: CDR1 SGDLS, CDR2 YYNGEE. Trimming stripped 0 bases from V and 3 bases from J, with 12 bases between. This CDR3 has 15 residues. CDR3 DNA sequence: TGTGCCAGCAGCGTAGGGCGGGGAGGGGACACTGAAGCTTTCTTT. Amino acids: CASSVGRGGDTEAFF. The whole variable domain, remainder taken from reference TRBV9 and TRBJ1-1, is DSGVTQTPKHLITATGQRVTLRCSPRSGDLSVYWYQQSLDQGLQFLIQYYNGEERAKGNILERFSAQQFPDLHSELNLSSLELGDSALYFCASSVGRGGDTEAFFGQGTRLTVV.

A single count supports this clone. The gene calls are TRBV3-1 (or the pseudogene TRBV3-2) and TRBJ1-1; weak D call: TRBD1 (6 bases). V was cut by 2 bases and J by 1 base, with 8 bases left in between. CDR1 is LGHDT, CDR2 YNNKEL, per germline (reference sequence). This CDR3 comprises 14 residues. The CDR3 sequence is CASSQMGQNTEAFF. CDR3 DNA: TGTGCCAGCAGCCAAATGGGACAGAACACTGAAGCTTTCTTT.

The chain couples TRBV4-2 to TRBJ2-1; 8 nucleotides agree with TRBD2. The CDR3 runs to 17 residues. Unmatched junction bases numbered 8, after V lost 0 bases and J lost 4 bases. CDR1 is LGHNA and CDR2 is YNFKEQ in the germline V gene. CDR3 in DNA: TGTGCCAGCAGCCAAGATCTAGGACTAGCAGGATACAATGAGCAGTTCTTC. It specifies CASSQDLGLAGYNEQFF.

This sequence joins TRBV5-1 and TRBJ2-3, with 9 nucleotides matching TRBD2. This CDR3 spans 17 amino acids. Germline assignment: CDR1 SGHRS and CDR2 YFSETQ. With V trimmed by 0 bases and J by 0 bases, 5 bases remained unmatched. The CDR3 sequence: CASSLDLAGGSTDTQYF. In nucleotides, the CDR3 is TGCGCCAGCAGCTTGGATTTGGCGGGAGGGAGCACAGATACGCAGTATTTT.

The chain employs TRBV6-1 and TRBJ1-3, with 9 bases matching TRBD1. The junction had 4 bases not matched to a gene; V was cut back by 2 bases and J by 8 bases. This CDR3 has 14 residues. Per the germline V gene, CDR1 is MNHNS and CDR2 is SASEGT. CDR3 region: CASSEQDRGYTIYF. CDR3 sequence (DNA): TGTGCCAGCAGTGAACAGGACAGGGGTTACACCATATATTTT.

V and J are TRBV27 and TRBJ1-1; D is undetermined. This CDR3 has 12 residues. The germline V gene encodes CDR1 MNHEY and CDR2 SMNVEV (reference sequence). V was clipped by 4 bases and J by 4 bases, with 7 bases between them. CDR3 residues: CASSSRFTEAFF. The CDR3, as DNA: TGTGCCAGCAGTTCTAGGTTCACTGAAGCTTTCTTT.

The V gene is TRBV20-1, the J gene TRBJ2-7, with D perhaps TRBD1 (5 bases). CDR3 length equals 11 residues. The V and J ends lost 6 bases and 5 bases respectively, with 11 bases between them. The V gene's germline CDR1 is DFQATT and CDR2 SNEGSKA (reference sequence). This chain's CDR3 is CSAGRGHEQYF. The CDR3 bases are TGCAGTGCGGGAAGGGGCCACGAGCAGTACTTC.

This rearrangement joins TRBV6-5 to TRBJ1-6; tentatively, D is TRBD1 (5 bases). CDR3 length: 15 residues. The germline CDR1 and CDR2 sequences are MNHEY and SVGAGI. Trimming cost V 8 bases and J 5 bases, with 16 bases left between them. The CDR3 here is CASRWGGADNSPLHF. For the CDR3, the DNA is TGTGCCAGCCGCTGGGGCGGGGCAGATAATTCACCCCTCCACTTT.

CDR3 residues: CASRRGYENTIYF. The CDR3 nucleotides are TGTGCCAGCAGGCGGGGGTACGAAAACACCATATATTTT. The chain uses TRBV7-3 and TRBJ1-3; D might be TRBD1 (5 bases). Germline loops: CDR1 SGHTA, CDR2 FQGTGA. The V end lost 6 bases, the J end lost 6 bases, and 12 bases lay between the germline ends. The CDR3 is 13 amino acids.

This clone was counted between two and nine times. The V and J genes are TRBV10-3 and TRBJ1-1, with 12 bases identical to TRBD1. The CDR3 has 14 residues. The J segment lost 7 bases and the V segment lost 11 bases, leaving 11 bases of the junction unmatched. Germline V gene lookup returns CDR1 ENHRY and CDR2 SYGVKD. The CDR3 here is CASARDRGQDEAFF. CDR3 DNA sequence: TGTGCCTCCGCCCGGGACAGGGGGCAGGATGAAGCTTTCTTT.